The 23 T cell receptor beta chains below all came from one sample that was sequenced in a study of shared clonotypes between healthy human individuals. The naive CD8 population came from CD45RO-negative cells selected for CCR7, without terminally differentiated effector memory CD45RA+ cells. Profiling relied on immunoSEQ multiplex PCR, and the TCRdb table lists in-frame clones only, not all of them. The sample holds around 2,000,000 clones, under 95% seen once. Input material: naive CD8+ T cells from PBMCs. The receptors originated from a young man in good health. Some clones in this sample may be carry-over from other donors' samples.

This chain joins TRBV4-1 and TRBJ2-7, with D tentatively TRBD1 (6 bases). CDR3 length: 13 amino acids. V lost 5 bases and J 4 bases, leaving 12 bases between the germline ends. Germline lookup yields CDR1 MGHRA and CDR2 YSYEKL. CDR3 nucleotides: TGCGCCAGCAGCGACAGGATATCTTACGAGCAGTACTTC. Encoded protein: CASSDRISYEQYF.

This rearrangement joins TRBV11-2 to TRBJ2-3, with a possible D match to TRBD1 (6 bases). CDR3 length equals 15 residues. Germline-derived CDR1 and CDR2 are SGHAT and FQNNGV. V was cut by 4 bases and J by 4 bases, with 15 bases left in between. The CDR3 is CASSSRGGEADTQYF. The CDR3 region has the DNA TGTGCCAGCAGCTCTCGTGGGGGCGAGGCAGATACGCAGTATTTT.

CDR3 protein: CASSPPVSYEQYF. In nucleotides, the CDR3 is TGTGCCAGCAGCCCGCCAGTGAGTTACGAGCAGTACTTC. The chain combines TRBV14 with TRBJ2-7, with D hard to call. CDR1 is SGHDN and CDR2 is FVKESK in the germline V gene. Trimming stripped 4 bases from V and 4 bases from J, with 11 bases between. This CDR3 has 13 residues.

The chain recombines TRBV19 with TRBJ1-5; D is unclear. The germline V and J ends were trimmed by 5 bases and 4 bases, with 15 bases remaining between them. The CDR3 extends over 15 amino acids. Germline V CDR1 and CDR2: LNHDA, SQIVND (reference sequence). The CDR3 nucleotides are TGTGCCAGTAGTGCGACCAGGTGGGCGAATCAGCCCCAGCATTTT. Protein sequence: CASSATRWANQPQHF.

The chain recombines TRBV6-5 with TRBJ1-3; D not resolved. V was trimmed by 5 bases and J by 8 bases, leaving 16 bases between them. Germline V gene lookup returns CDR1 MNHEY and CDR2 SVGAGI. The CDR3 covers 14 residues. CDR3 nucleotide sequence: TGTGCCAGCAGTATCCGGAGCGAGCGAGACACCATATATTTT. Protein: CASSIRSERDTIYF.

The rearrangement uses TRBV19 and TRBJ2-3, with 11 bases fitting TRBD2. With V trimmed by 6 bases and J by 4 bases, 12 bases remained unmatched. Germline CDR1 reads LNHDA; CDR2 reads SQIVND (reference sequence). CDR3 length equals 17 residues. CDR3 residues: CASRDLLLAGEADTQYF. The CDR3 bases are TGTGCCAGTAGGGACCTATTACTAGCGGGAGAGGCAGATACGCAGTATTTT.

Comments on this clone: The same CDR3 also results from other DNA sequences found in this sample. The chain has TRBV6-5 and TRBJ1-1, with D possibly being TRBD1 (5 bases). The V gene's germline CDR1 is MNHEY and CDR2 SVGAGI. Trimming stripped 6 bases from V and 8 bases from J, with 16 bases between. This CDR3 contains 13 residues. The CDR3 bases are TGTGCCAGCAGCCCGACCGGGGCAACGGAAGCTTTCTTT. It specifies CASSPTGATEAFF.

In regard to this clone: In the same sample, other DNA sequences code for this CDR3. The CDR3 nucleotides read TGTGCCAGCAGCTTGGTGGCGGGAGGGCCTGGAAATGAGCAGTTCTTC. Protein product: CASSLVAGGPGNEQFF. The chain is built from TRBV7-3 and TRBJ2-1; 9 bases align to TRBD2. The CDR3 is 16 amino acids. The J segment lost 7 bases and the V segment lost 3 bases, leaving 10 bases of the junction unmatched. The germline V gene has CDR1 SGHTA and CDR2 FQGTGA.

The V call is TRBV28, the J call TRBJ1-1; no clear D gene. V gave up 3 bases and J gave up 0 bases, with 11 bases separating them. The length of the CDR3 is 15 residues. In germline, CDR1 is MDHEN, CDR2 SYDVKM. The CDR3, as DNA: TGTGCCAGCAGTTTCGGGGAAGAGATGAACACTGAAGCTTTCTTT. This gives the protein CASSFGEEMNTEAFF.

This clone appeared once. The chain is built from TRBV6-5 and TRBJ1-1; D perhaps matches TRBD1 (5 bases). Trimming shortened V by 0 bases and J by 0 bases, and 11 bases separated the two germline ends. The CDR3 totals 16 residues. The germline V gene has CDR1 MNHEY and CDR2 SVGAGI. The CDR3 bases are TGTGCCAGCAGTTACTCCTGGGGCTTCATGAACACTGAAGCTTTCTTT. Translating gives CASSYSWGFMNTEAFF.

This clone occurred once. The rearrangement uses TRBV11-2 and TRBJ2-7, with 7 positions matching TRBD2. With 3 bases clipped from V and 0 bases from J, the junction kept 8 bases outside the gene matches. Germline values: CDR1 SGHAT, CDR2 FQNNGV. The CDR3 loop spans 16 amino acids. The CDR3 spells CASSLSLLAASYEQYF. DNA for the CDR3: TGTGCCAGCAGCTTGAGTTTGCTAGCGGCCTCCTACGAGCAGTACTTC.

Written as DNA, the CDR3 is TGTGCCAGCAGCCCCCTTGGGAGGGGGAACACTGAAGCTTTCTTT. It codes for CASSPLGRGNTEAFF. The chain combines TRBV7-2 with TRBJ1-1; maybe TRBD1 (5 bases). From germline, CDR1 is SGHTA and CDR2 FQGNSA. CDR3 length: 15 amino acids. V gave up 5 bases and J gave up 1 base, with 14 bases separating them.

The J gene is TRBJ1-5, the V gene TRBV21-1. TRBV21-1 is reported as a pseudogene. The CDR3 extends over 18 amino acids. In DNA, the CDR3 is TGTGCCAGCAGCAAAGCGGGGAGGGGCGGGGAGCCAGATCAGCCCCAGCATTTT. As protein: CASSKAGRGGEPDQPQHF.

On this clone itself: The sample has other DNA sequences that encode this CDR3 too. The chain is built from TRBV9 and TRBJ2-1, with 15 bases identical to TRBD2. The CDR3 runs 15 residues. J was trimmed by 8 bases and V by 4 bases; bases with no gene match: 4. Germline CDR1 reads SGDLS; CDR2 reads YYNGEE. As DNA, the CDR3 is TGTGCCAGCAGCCCCCGGACTAGCGGGAGGGATGAGCAGTTCTTC. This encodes CASSPRTSGRDEQFF.

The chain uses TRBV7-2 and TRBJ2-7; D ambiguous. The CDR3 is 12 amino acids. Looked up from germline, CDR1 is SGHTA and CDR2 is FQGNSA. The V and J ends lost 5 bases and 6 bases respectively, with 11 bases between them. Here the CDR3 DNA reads TGTGCCAGCAGCCACGAAAGCAGCGAGCAGTACTTC. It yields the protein CASSHESSEQYF.

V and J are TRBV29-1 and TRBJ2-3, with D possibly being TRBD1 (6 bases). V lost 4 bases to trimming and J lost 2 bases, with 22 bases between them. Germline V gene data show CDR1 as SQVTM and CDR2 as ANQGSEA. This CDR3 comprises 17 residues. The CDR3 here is CSVVFRGGQRPTDTQYF. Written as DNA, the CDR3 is TGCAGCGTTGTATTCCGTGGGGGCCAAAGGCCCACAGATACGCAGTATTTT.

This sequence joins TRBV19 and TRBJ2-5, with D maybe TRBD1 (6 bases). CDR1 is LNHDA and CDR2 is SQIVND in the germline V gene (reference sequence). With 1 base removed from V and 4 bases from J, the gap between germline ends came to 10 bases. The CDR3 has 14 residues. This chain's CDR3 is CASSIGTALETQYF. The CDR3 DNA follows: TGTGCCAGTAGTATAGGGACAGCGTTAGAGACCCAGTACTTC.

As DNA, the CDR3 is TGTGCCAGCAGCTTAAGGGAGAAGTATTTT. Its translation is CASSLREKYF. V is TRBV7-9 and J is TRBJ2-3, with D possibly matching TRBD2 (5 bases). CDR3 length: 10 amino acids. Germline V CDR1 and CDR2: SEHNR, FQNEAQ (reference sequence). The V gene lost 2 bases and the J gene lost 13 bases, with 7 bases spanning the gap.

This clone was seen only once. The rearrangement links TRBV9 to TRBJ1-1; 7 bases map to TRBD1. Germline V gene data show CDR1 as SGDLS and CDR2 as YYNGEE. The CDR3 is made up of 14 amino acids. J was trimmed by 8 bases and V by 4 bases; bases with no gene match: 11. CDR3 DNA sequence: TGTGCCAGCAGCAACACAGGGGCCGCGGGAGAAGCTTTCTTT. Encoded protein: CASSNTGAAGEAFF.

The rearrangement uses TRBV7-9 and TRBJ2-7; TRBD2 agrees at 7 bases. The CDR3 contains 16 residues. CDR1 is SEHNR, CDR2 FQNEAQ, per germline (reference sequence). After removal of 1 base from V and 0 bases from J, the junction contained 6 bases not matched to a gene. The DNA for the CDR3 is TGTGCCAGCAGCTTAGGCGGGGGACTTGTCTCCTACGAGCAGTACTTC. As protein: CASSLGGGLVSYEQYF.

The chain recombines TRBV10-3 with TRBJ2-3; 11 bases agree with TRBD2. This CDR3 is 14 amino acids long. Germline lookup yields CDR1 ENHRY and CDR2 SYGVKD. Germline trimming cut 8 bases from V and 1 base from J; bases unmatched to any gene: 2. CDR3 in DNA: TGTGCCATCTTTAGCGGGGGGGGCACAGATACGCAGTATTTT. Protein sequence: CAIFSGGGTDTQYF.

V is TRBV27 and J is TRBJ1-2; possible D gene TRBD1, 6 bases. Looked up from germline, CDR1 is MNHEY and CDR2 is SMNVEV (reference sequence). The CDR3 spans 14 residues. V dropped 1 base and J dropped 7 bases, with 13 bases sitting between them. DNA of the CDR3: TGTGCCAGCAGTTTATATCGGGGGGCGGGTGGCTACACCTTC. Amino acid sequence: CASSLYRGAGGYTF.

The DNA of the CDR3 is TGTGCCAGCAGCTTGTTCCCTACAAGCAATCAGCCCCAGCATTTT. It codes for CASSLFPTSNQPQHF. The chain is built from TRBV5-5 and TRBJ1-5; D ambiguous. The CDR3 spans 15 residues. V was cut by 1 base and J by 1 base, with 9 bases left in between. The germline gives CDR1 SGHKS, CDR2 YYEKEE (reference sequence).